This T cell receptor beta chain was captured by sequencing in a study of cytomegalovirus exposure and HLA in healthy donors. Study-wide results and limits: Both high specificity and high sensitivity reportedly marked the classifier's diagnosis of cytomegalovirus status.

A note on this clone: The antigen is unknown.

The PCR ran on 60 Vbeta and 13 Jbeta primers. Original processing notes: In a later analysis, about 9.9 million of 75 million to 90 million unique beta chains occurred in at least two donors. TCRdb's copy holds only in-frame clones and misses some; the assay was immunoSEQ multiplex PCR. That table furnishes V, J and clone size, whereas the DNA furnished D and trimming. The sample lists about 170,000 clones, approximately 84% occurring once. CDR1 is SGHDN and CDR2 is FVKESK in the germline V gene. The CDR3 runs 16 residues. V dropped 3 bases and J dropped 5; count of bases not matched to a gene: 8. The sequencing input was PBMCs. The J gene is TRBJ2-7, the V gene TRBV14; 12 nucleotides line up with TRBD1. This receptor was identified in a woman aged 50 to 60 in good health and CMV-seropositive. The CDR3 loop reads CASSQLAGQGADEQYF. The CDR3 coding sequence is TGTGCCAGCAGCCAGTTGGCGGGACAGGGGGCCGACGAGCAGTACTTC. The variable domain in full, with the rest retrieved from reference TRBV14 and TRBJ2-7, is EAGVTQFPSHSVIEKGQTVTLRCDPISGHDNLYWYRRVMGKEIKFLLHFVKESKQDESGMPNNRFLAERTGGTYSTLKVQPAELEDSGVYFCASSQLAGQGADEQYFGPGTRLTVT.